These T cell receptor beta chains were read from a single sample in a study of blood T cell repertoires in COVID-19. Method: immunoSEQ multiplex PCR; TCRdb's copy keeps in-frame clones and lacks some. The sample records roughly 240,000 clones, approximately 85% being singletons. Sequencing was performed on PBMCs or T cells enriched from blood (not recorded which). These receptors all stem from a woman aged 45-65 years with acute COVID-19. The CDR3 runs from the conserved cysteine through the conserved F or W. Fields, in order: clone size, V gene, D gene, J gene, CDR3 protein, CDR3 DNA. The D gene is left open where the match is weak. The size of a clone is reported for some rows only, either as once, few or many, or as a class for expanded clones.

clone_size: NA; v_call: TRBV28; d_call: TRBD1; j_call: TRBJ2-3; cdr3_aa: CASSTRQGRTDTQYF; cdr3_nt: TGTGCCAGCAGTACCCGACAGGGGAGGACAGATACGCAGTATTTT
clone_size: NA; v_call: TRBV9; d_call: TRBD2; j_call: TRBJ2-3; cdr3_aa: CASSVSPLAGDTDTQYF; cdr3_nt: TGTGCCAGCAGCGTATCTCCATTAGCGGGGGACACAGATACGCAGTATTTT
clone_size: NA; v_call: TRBV4-1; d_call: NA; j_call: TRBJ2-7; cdr3_aa: CASSQGLAYEQYF; cdr3_nt: TGCGCCAGCAGCCAAGGCCTAGCCTACGAGCAGTACTTC
clone_size: NA; v_call: TRBV11-3; d_call: NA; j_call: TRBJ1-1; cdr3_aa: CASSDGGFTEAFF; cdr3_nt: TGTGCCAGCAGTGACGGGGGGTTCACTGAAGCTTTCTTT
clone_size: NA; v_call: TRBV13; d_call: NA; j_call: TRBJ2-7; cdr3_aa: CASSLVGTGWNHEQYF; cdr3_nt: TGTGCCAGCAGCTTAGTGGGTACAGGGTGGAACCACGAGCAGTACTTC
clone_size: many; v_call: TRBV5-4; d_call: NA; j_call: TRBJ1-5; cdr3_aa: CASSLDSGPQHF; cdr3_nt: TGTGCCAGCAGCTTGGATTCAGGGCCCCAGCATTTT
clone_size: NA; v_call: TRBV3-1/TRBV3-2; d_call: TRBD1; j_call: TRBJ2-7; cdr3_aa: CASSLTGTGLHEQYF; cdr3_nt: TGTGCCAGCAGCCTCACCGGGACAGGGCTCCACGAGCAGTACTTC
clone_size: NA; v_call: TRBV7-9; d_call: NA; j_call: TRBJ1-2; cdr3_aa: CASSLSGNFYGYTF; cdr3_nt: TGTGCCAGCAGCTTATCGGGGAATTTCTATGGCTACACCTTC
clone_size: NA; v_call: TRBV30; d_call: TRBD1; j_call: TRBJ1-2; cdr3_aa: CAWSKQGAYGYTF; cdr3_nt: TGTGCCTGGAGTAAACAGGGGGCCTATGGCTACACCTTC
clone_size: NA; v_call: TRBV6-5; d_call: TRBD1; j_call: TRBJ2-3; cdr3_aa: CASSHDRGRTDTQYF; cdr3_nt: TGTGCCAGCAGTCACGACAGGGGGCGGACAGATACGCAGTATTTT
clone_size: NA; v_call: TRBV7-9; d_call: NA; j_call: TRBJ2-5; cdr3_aa: CASSPEMETQYF; cdr3_nt: TGTGCCAGCAGCCCGGAGATGGAGACCCAGTACTTC
clone_size: NA; v_call: TRBV20-1; d_call: TRBD1; j_call: TRBJ1-5; cdr3_aa: CSASRTGYNQPQHF; cdr3_nt: TGCAGTGCTAGTCGGACAGGCTACAATCAGCCCCAGCATTTT
clone_size: NA; v_call: TRBV19; d_call: NA; j_call: TRBJ2-1; cdr3_aa: CASSIGSAGAYNEQFF; cdr3_nt: TGTGCCAGTAGTATCGGGTCGGCGGGGGCGTACAATGAGCAGTTCTTC
clone_size: NA; v_call: TRBV7-2; d_call: NA; j_call: TRBJ2-7; cdr3_aa: CASSYDPGGEQYF; cdr3_nt: TGTGCCAGCAGCTATGACCCTGGGGGGGAGCAGTACTTC
clone_size: NA; v_call: TRBV7-2; d_call: NA; j_call: TRBJ2-2; cdr3_aa: CASSSLGLSNTGELFF; cdr3_nt: TGTGCCAGCAGCTCCTTGGGGCTGTCGAACACCGGGGAGCTGTTTTTT
clone_size: once; v_call: TRBV7-2; d_call: TRBD1; j_call: TRBJ2-7; cdr3_aa: CASSLTGTGQSEQYF; cdr3_nt: TGTGCCAGCAGCTTAACGGGGACAGGGCAATCCGAGCAGTACTTC
clone_size: NA; v_call: TRBV19; d_call: NA; j_call: TRBJ1-2; cdr3_aa: CASSSAPTGNYGYTF; cdr3_nt: TGTGCCAGTAGTAGCGCCCCGACAGGCAACTATGGCTACACCTTC
clone_size: NA; v_call: TRBV11-2; d_call: NA; j_call: TRBJ1-1; cdr3_aa: CASSLQTDMNTEAFF; cdr3_nt: TGTGCCAGCAGCTTACAGACGGACATGAACACTGAAGCTTTCTTT
clone_size: NA; v_call: TRBV9; d_call: NA; j_call: TRBJ1-4; cdr3_aa: CASSPRVGEKLFF; cdr3_nt: TGTGCCAGCAGCCCCCGGGTTGGTGAAAAACTGTTTTTT
clone_size: NA; v_call: TRBV9; d_call: TRBD1; j_call: TRBJ2-6; cdr3_aa: CASSVGPTGGISGANVLTF; cdr3_nt: TGTGCCAGCAGCGTAGGCCCCACAGGGGGGATCTCTGGGGCCAACGTCCTGACTTTC
clone_size: NA; v_call: TRBV4-1; d_call: NA; j_call: TRBJ1-6; cdr3_aa: CASSQGFGGIALSPLHF; cdr3_nt: TGCGCCAGCAGCCAAGGGTTCGGGGGGATCGCTCTCTCACCCCTCCACTTT
clone_size: NA; v_call: TRBV10-3; d_call: NA; j_call: TRBJ2-7; cdr3_aa: CAISAPGLSYEQYF; cdr3_nt: TGTGCCATCAGTGCACCGGGACTCTCCTACGAGCAGTACTTC
clone_size: NA; v_call: TRBV3-1/TRBV3-2; d_call: NA; j_call: TRBJ2-5; cdr3_aa: CASSQSGKTQYF; cdr3_nt: TGTGCCAGCAGCCAGTCCGGGAAGACCCAGTACTTC
clone_size: NA; v_call: TRBV18; d_call: TRBD1; j_call: TRBJ1-1; cdr3_aa: CASSSQQGQSFF; cdr3_nt: TGTGCCAGCTCAAGTCAACAGGGGCAATCTTTCTTT
clone_size: NA; v_call: TRBV24-1; d_call: TRBD2; j_call: TRBJ2-1; cdr3_aa: CATSDPLAGGEQFF; cdr3_nt: TGTGCCACCAGTGATCCACTAGCGGGGGGAGAGCAGTTCTTC
clone_size: NA; v_call: TRBV6-2/TRBV6-3; d_call: NA; j_call: TRBJ1-5; cdr3_aa: CASSFSSGLGPQHF; cdr3_nt: TGTGCCAGCAGTTTTTCCAGTGGACTGGGGCCCCAGCATTTT
clone_size: NA; v_call: TRBV19; d_call: TRBD1; j_call: TRBJ1-1; cdr3_aa: CASSITTGGAMNTEAFF; cdr3_nt: TGTGCCAGTAGTATCACAACAGGGGGCGCCATGAACACTGAAGCTTTCTTT
clone_size: NA; v_call: TRBV27; d_call: TRBD1; j_call: TRBJ2-1; cdr3_aa: CASSALDRANEQFF; cdr3_nt: TGTGCCAGCAGTGCATTGGACAGGGCGAATGAGCAGTTCTTC
clone_size: NA; v_call: TRBV25-1; d_call: NA; j_call: TRBJ1-5; cdr3_aa: CASSDTGGGNQPQHF; cdr3_nt: TGTGCCAGCAGTGATACGGGAGGGGGCAATCAGCCCCAGCATTTT
clone_size: few; v_call: TRBV6-5; d_call: NA; j_call: TRBJ1-3; cdr3_aa: CASSRRGSGNTIYF; cdr3_nt: TGTGCCAGCAGTCGCAGGGGCTCTGGAAACACCATATATTTT
clone_size: NA; v_call: TRBV27; d_call: NA; j_call: TRBJ1-2; cdr3_aa: CASSLNRDHGYTF; cdr3_nt: TGTGCCAGCAGTTTAAACAGGGATCATGGCTACACCTTC
clone_size: NA; v_call: TRBV4-2; d_call: TRBD1; j_call: TRBJ1-2; cdr3_aa: CASSQDRTGGGYTF; cdr3_nt: TGTGCCAGCAGCCAAGATAGGACAGGTGGTGGCTACACCTTC
clone_size: NA; v_call: TRBV19; d_call: NA; j_call: TRBJ2-1; cdr3_aa: CASSIVGRQGLPFF; cdr3_nt: TGTGCCAGTAGTATAGTAGGAAGACAGGGACTGCCGTTCTTC
clone_size: NA; v_call: TRBV15; d_call: NA; j_call: TRBJ2-7; cdr3_aa: CATSRDPGSVNEQYF; cdr3_nt: TGTGCCACCAGCAGAGATCCGGGTAGCGTCAACGAGCAGTACTTC
clone_size: NA; v_call: TRBV21-1; d_call: NA; j_call: TRBJ1-3; cdr3_aa: CASSPTGVTGPEGNTIYF; cdr3_nt: TGTGCCAGCAGCCCAACAGGGGTGACAGGCCCTGAAGGAAACACCATATATTTT
clone_size: few; v_call: TRBV9; d_call: TRBD1; j_call: TRBJ1-1; cdr3_aa: CASSPGTGGITEAFF; cdr3_nt: TGTGCCAGCAGCCCCGGGACAGGGGGCATAACTGAAGCTTTCTTT
clone_size: NA; v_call: TRBV6-5; d_call: NA; j_call: TRBJ1-5; cdr3_aa: CASSLDKGPNQPQHF; cdr3_nt: TGTGCCAGCAGTCTGGATAAGGGGCCTAATCAGCCCCAGCATTTT
clone_size: NA; v_call: TRBV14; d_call: TRBD1; j_call: TRBJ2-3; cdr3_aa: CASSQDLGRDRQYF; cdr3_nt: TGTGCCAGCAGCCAAGATCTCGGCCGGGACAGACAGTATTTT
clone_size: NA; v_call: TRBV7-9; d_call: NA; j_call: TRBJ1-4; cdr3_aa: CASSQQDATNEKLFF; cdr3_nt: TGTGCCAGCAGCCAACAGGATGCAACTAATGAAAAACTGTTTTTT
clone_size: few; v_call: TRBV7-9; d_call: NA; j_call: TRBJ2-4; cdr3_aa: CASSLGVEAKNIQYF; cdr3_nt: TGTGCCAGCAGCTTAGGGGTGGAGGCCAAAAACATTCAGTACTTC
clone_size: NA; v_call: TRBV4-3; d_call: TRBD1; j_call: TRBJ1-2; cdr3_aa: CASSLLQGSDYGYTF; cdr3_nt: TGCGCCAGCAGCCTCTTACAGGGGTCGGACTATGGCTACACCTTC
clone_size: once; v_call: TRBV4-1; d_call: NA; j_call: TRBJ1-1; cdr3_aa: CASSPNGGGTEAFF; cdr3_nt: TGCGCCAGCAGCCCCAATGGGGGGGGGACTGAAGCTTTCTTT
clone_size: NA; v_call: TRBV6-5; d_call: NA; j_call: TRBJ1-1; cdr3_aa: CASSPGVWNTEAFF; cdr3_nt: TGTGCCAGCAGTCCAGGGGTTTGGAACACTGAAGCTTTCTTT
clone_size: NA; v_call: TRBV7-2; d_call: NA; j_call: TRBJ1-3; cdr3_aa: CASSLDQVSGNTIYF; cdr3_nt: TGTGCCAGCAGCTTAGATCAGGTCTCGGGAAACACCATATATTTT
clone_size: NA; v_call: TRBV3-1/TRBV3-2; d_call: TRBD1; j_call: TRBJ1-6; cdr3_aa: CASSQDGQGRSPLHF; cdr3_nt: TGTGCCAGCAGCCAAGATGGACAGGGTCGTTCACCCCTCCACTTT
clone_size: NA; v_call: TRBV19; d_call: TRBD1; j_call: TRBJ2-2; cdr3_aa: CASSTRDRGGRGELFF; cdr3_nt: TGTGCCAGTAGTACCCGGGACAGGGGTGGAAGAGGGGAGCTGTTTTTT
clone_size: NA; v_call: TRBV19; d_call: NA; j_call: TRBJ1-2; cdr3_aa: CASSSPTGLNYGYTF; cdr3_nt: TGTGCCAGTAGTAGCCCGACAGGTCTTAACTATGGCTACACCTTC
clone_size: NA; v_call: TRBV10-1; d_call: TRBD1; j_call: TRBJ1-2; cdr3_aa: CASSEPGTENPRYGYTF; cdr3_nt: TGCGCCAGCAGTGAGCCCGGGACAGAGAACCCACGGTATGGCTACACCTTC
clone_size: NA; v_call: TRBV7-9; d_call: NA; j_call: TRBJ2-7; cdr3_aa: CASSLSQGPKYF; cdr3_nt: TGTGCCAGCAGCTTATCCCAGGGTCCCAAGTACTTC
clone_size: NA; v_call: TRBV6-1; d_call: TRBD1; j_call: TRBJ1-1; cdr3_aa: CASSEGTGNTEAFF; cdr3_nt: TGTGCCAGCAGTGAAGGGACAGGGAACACTGAAGCTTTCTTT
clone_size: once; v_call: TRBV25-1; d_call: TRBD2; j_call: TRBJ2-5; cdr3_aa: CASSAGTSVRETQYF; cdr3_nt: TGTGCCAGCAGTGCCGGGACTAGTGTGAGGGAGACCCAGTACTTC